The 4 T cell receptor beta chains below all came from one sample that was sequenced in a study of blood T cell repertoires in COVID-19 (dated by TCRdb to about 2020). The method was the immunoSEQ multiplex PCR assay. Drawn from immuneACCESS, this table holds only the in-frame rearrangements with V and J called that TCRdb kept. Clones are partly lost; checked studies trace under half to an unresolved V gene and leave the rest unexplained. The sample has 170,000 or so clones on record, roughly 88% of them singletons. In total, the top ten clones hold roughly 2.9% of the sample. The sequenced material came from peripheral blood. The source is a woman aged 55-70 years with acute or convalescent COVID-19.

In this sample, this clone turned up a few times. V usage is TRBV11-2 and J usage is TRBJ2-7, with D possibly matching TRBD1 (6 bases). The length of the CDR3 is 14 residues. CDR1 is SGHAT, CDR2 FQNNGV, per germline. V lost 5 bases and J lost 3, with 14 bases in between. The CDR3 region has the DNA TGTGCCAGCAGCCCCTGGACAGCAAGCTACGAGCAGTACTTC. Translating it yields CASSPWTASYEQYF.

In nucleotides, the CDR3 is TGTGCCAGCAGAGCAACGGGGGGGGCCAACGTCCTGACTTTC. It specifies CASRATGGANVLTF. V usage is TRBV2 and J usage is TRBJ2-6, with a weak D call TRBD2 (5 bases). The CDR3 is made up of 14 amino acids. Germline loops: CDR1 SNHLY, CDR2 FYNNEI. With 6 bases removed from V and 4 bases from J, the gap between germline ends came to 10 bases. Together with reference TRBV2 and TRBJ2-6, the CDR3 gives the full variable domain: EPEVTQTPSHQVTQMGQEVILRCVPISNHLYFYWYRQILGQKVEFLVSFYNNEISEKSEIFDDQFSVERPDGSNFTLKIRSTKLEDSAMYFCASRATGGANVLTFGAGSRLTVL.

This sequence joins TRBV30 and TRBJ2-5; D is possibly TRBD2 (6 bases). The V end was cut by 5 bases, the J end by 2 bases, with 12 bases between. Germline V gene data show CDR1 as GTSNPN and CDR2 as SVGIG (reference sequence). This CDR3 spans 13 amino acids. The CDR3: CAWGGTPQETQYF. The CDR3 region has the DNA TGTGCCTGGGGAGGGACTCCACAAGAGACCCAGTACTTC.

This chain links TRBV4-1 with TRBJ1-1; 9 bases map to TRBD1. Germline assignment: CDR1 MGHRA and CDR2 YSYEKL. Germline trimming cut 8 bases from V and 4 bases from J; bases unmatched to any gene: 5. The CDR3 consists of 13 residues. The CDR3 loop reads CASLGTGFTEAFF. DNA for the CDR3: TGCGCCAGCCTCGGGACAGGGTTCACTGAAGCTTTCTTT.